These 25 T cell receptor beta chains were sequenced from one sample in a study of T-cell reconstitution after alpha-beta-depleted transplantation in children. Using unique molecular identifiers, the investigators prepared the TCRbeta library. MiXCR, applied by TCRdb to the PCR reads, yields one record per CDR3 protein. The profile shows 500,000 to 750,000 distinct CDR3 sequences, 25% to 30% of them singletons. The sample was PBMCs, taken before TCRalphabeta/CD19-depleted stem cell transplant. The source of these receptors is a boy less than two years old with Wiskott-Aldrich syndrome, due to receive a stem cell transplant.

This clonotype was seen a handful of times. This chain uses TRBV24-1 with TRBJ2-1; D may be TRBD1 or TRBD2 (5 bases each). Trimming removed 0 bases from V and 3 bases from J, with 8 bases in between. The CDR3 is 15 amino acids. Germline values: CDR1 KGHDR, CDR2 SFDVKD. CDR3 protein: CATSDLWDDYNEQFF. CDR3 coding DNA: TGTGCCACCAGTGATTTGTGGGACGACTACAATGAGCAGTTCTTC.

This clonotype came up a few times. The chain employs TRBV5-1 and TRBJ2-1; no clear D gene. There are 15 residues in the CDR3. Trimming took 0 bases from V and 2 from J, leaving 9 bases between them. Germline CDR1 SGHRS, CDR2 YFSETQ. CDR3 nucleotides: TGCGCCAGCAGCTTGGTTAGTCTAACCTACAATGAGCAGTTCTTC. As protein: CASSLVSLTYNEQFF.

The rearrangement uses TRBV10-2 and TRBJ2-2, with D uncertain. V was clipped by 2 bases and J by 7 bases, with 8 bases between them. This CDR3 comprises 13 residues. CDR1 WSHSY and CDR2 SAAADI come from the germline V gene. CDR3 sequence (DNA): TGCGCCAGCAGTGAGCAATGGGGCGGGGAGCTGTTTTTT. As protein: CASSEQWGGELFF.

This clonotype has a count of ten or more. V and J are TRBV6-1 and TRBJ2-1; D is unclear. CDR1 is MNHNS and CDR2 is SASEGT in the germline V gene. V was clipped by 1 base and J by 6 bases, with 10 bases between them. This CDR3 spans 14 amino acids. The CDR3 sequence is CASSEVASPNEQFF. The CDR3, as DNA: TGTGCCAGCAGTGAAGTCGCAAGCCCCAATGAGCAGTTCTTC.

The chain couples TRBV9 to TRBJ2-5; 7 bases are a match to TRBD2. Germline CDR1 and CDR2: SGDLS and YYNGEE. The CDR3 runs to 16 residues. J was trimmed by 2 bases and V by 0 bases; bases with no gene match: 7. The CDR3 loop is CASSVAIREEQETQYF. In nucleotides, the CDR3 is TGTGCCAGCAGCGTAGCTATACGGGAGGAACAAGAGACCCAGTACTTC.

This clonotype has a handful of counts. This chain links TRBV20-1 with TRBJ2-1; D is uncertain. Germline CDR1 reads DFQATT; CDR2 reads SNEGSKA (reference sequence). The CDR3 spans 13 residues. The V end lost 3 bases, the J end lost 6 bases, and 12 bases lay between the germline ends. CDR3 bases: TGCAGTGCTAGCTTCGATCCAGTCAATGAGCAGTTCTTC. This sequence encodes CSASFDPVNEQFF.

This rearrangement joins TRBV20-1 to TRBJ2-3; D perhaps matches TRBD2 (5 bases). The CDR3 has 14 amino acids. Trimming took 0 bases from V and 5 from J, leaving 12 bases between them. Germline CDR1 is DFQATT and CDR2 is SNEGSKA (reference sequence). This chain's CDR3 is CSARDRRVGDTQYF. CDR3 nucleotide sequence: TGCAGTGCTAGAGATCGGCGGGTTGGAGATACGCAGTATTTT.

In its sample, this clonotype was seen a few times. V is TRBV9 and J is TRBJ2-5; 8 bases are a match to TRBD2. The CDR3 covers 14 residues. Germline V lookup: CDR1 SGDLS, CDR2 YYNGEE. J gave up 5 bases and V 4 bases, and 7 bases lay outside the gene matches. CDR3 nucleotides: TGTGCCAGCAGCCCCACTAGCGGTGGGGAGACCCAGTACTTC. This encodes CASSPTSGGETQYF. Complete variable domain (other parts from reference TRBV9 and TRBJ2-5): DSGVTQTPKHLITATGQRVTLRCSPRSGDLSVYWYQQSLDQGLQFLIQYYNGEERAKGNILERFSAQQFPDLHSELNLSSLELGDSALYFCASSPTSGGETQYFGPGTRLLVL.

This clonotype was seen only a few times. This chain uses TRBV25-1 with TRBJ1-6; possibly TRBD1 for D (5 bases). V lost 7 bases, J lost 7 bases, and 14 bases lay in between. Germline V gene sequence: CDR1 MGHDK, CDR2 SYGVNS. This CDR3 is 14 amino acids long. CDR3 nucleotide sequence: TGTGCCAGCAAGGGGCCGACGGCAAATTCACCCCTCCACTTT. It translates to CASKGPTANSPLHF.

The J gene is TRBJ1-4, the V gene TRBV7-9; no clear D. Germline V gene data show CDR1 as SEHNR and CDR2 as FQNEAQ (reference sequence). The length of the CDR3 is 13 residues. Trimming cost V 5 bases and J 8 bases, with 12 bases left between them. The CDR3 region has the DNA TGTGCCAGCAGCCCGACATGGGCCGAAAAACTGTTTTTT. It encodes CASSPTWAEKLFF.

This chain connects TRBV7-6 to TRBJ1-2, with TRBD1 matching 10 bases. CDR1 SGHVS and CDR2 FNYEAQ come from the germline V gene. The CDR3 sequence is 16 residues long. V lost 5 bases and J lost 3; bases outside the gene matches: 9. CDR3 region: CASSGRRDRGYYGYTF. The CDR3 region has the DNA TGTGCCAGCAGCGGTCGGCGGGACAGGGGATACTATGGCTACACCTTC.

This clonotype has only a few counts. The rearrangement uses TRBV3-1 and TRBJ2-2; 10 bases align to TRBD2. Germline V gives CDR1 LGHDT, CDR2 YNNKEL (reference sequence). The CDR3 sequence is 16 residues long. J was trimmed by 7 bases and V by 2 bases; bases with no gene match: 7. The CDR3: CASSQLLAGMGGELFF. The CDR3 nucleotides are TGTGCCAGCAGCCAATTACTAGCGGGAATGGGCGGGGAGCTGTTTTTT.

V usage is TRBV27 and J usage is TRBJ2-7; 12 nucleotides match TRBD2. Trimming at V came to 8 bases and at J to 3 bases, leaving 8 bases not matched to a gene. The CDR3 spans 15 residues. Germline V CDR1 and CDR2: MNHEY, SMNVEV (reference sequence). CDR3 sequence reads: CASAPRTSGNYEQYF. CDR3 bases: TGTGCCAGCGCGCCCAGGACTAGCGGGAACTACGAGCAGTACTTC.

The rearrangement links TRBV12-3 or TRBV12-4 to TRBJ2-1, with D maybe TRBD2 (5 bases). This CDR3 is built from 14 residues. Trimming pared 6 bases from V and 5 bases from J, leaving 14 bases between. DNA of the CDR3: TGTGCCAGCAGGCTACGAACTAGAAACAATGAGCAGTTCTTC. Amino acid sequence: CASRLRTRNNEQFF.

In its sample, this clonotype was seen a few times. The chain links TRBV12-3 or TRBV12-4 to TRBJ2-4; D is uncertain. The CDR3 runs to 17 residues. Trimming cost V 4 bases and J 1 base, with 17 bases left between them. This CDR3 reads CASSSHKSRSAKNIQYF. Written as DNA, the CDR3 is TGTGCCAGCAGTTCCCACAAGTCAAGGTCCGCCAAAAACATTCAGTACTTC.

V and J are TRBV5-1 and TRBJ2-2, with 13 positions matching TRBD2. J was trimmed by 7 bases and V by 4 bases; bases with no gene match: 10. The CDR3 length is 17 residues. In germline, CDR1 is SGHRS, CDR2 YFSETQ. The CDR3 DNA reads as TGCGCCAGCAGCCTAGGGACTAGCGGGACAAATGGCGGGGAGCTGTTTTTT. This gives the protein CASSLGTSGTNGGELFF.

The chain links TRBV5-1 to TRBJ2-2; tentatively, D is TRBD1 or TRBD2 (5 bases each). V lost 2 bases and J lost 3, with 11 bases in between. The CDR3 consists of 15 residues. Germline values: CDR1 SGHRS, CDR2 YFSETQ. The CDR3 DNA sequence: TGCGCCAGCAGCTTTCCCGGGGCGGACACCGGGGAGCTGTTTTTT. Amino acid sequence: CASSFPGADTGELFF.

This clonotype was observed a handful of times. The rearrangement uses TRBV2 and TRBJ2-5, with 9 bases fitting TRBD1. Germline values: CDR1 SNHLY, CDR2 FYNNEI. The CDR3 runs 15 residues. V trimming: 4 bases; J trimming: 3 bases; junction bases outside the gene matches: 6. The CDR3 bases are TGTGCCAGCAGTGGACAGGGGGGAAGGGAAGAGACCCAGTACTTC. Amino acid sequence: CASSGQGGREETQYF.

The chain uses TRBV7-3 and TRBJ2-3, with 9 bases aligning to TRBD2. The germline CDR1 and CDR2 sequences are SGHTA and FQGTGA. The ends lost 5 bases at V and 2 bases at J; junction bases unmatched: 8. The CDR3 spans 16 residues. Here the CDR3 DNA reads TGTGCCAGCAGCGACCGTAGCGGGAGCGACACAGATACGCAGTATTTT. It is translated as CASSDRSGSDTDTQYF.

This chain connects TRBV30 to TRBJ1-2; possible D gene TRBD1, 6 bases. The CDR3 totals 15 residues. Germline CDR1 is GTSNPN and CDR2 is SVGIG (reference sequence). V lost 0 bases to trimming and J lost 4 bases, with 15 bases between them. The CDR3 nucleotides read TGTGCCTGGAGTGTACGGGGACATACAACCTATGGCTACACCTTC. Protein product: CAWSVRGHTTYGYTF.

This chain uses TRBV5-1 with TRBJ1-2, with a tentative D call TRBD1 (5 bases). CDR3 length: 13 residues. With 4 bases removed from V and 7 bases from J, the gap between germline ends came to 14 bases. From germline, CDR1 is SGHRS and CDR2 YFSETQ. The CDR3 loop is CASSQGSGGGYTF. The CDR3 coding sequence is TGCGCCAGCAGCCAGGGATCGGGGGGTGGCTACACCTTC. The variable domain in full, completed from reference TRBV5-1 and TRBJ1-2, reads KAGVTQTPRYLIKTRGQQVTLSCSPISGHRSVSWYQQTPGQGLQFLFEYFSETQRNKGNFPGRFSGRQFSNSRSEMNVSTLELGDSALYLCASSQGSGGGYTFGSGTRLTVV.

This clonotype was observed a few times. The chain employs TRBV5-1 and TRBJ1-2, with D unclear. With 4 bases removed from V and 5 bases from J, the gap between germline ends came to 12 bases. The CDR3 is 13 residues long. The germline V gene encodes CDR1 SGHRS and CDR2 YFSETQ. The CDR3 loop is CASSGTASYGYTF. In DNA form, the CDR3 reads TGCGCCAGCAGCGGCACAGCGTCGTATGGCTACACCTTC.

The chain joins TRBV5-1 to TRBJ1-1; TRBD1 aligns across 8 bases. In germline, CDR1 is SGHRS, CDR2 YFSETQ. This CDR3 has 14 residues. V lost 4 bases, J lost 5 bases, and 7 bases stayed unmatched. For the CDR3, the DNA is TGCGCCAGCAGCCTCATGGACAGGGAGACTGAAGCTTTCTTT. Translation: CASSLMDRETEAFF.

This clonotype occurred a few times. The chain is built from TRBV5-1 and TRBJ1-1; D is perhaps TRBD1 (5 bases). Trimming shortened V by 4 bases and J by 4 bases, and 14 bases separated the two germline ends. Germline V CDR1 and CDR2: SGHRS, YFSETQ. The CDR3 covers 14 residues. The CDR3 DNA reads TGCGCCAGCAGCCCGGGGGTGCAGGGCACTGAAGCTTTCTTT. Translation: CASSPGVQGTEAFF.

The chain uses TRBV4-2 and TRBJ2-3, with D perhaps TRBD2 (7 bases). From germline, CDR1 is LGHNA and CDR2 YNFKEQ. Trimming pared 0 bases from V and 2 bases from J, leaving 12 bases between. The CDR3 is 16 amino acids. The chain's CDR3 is CASSQEGGLNTDTQYF. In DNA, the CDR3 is TGTGCCAGCAGCCAAGAGGGGGGGCTAAACACAGATACGCAGTATTTT.